One sample yielded the 4 T cell receptor beta chains listed below, sequenced in a study of Ad26.COV2.S vaccination and SARS-CoV-2 variants. The treatment is: around 19 received Ad26.COV2.S at low or high dose, single or two shots; roughly five received placebo; per-sample allocation not given. Each sample was drawn 63 days after the first injection (of vaccine or placebo). Method: immunoSEQ multiplex PCR; TCRdb's copy keeps in-frame clones and lacks some. The table lists roughly 450,000 clones, 80% to 95% of them singletons. Sample: peripheral blood, taken in a trial of Ad26.COV2.S vaccine versus placebo. The receptor set was obtained from a person between 18 and 65 years old who received the Ad26.COV2.S COVID-19 vaccine or a placebo.

In this sample, this clone turned up once. V gene TRBV29-1 combines with J gene TRBJ2-2; D gene ambiguous. CDR3 length: 13 residues. V lost 4 bases to trimming and J lost 0 bases, with 6 bases between them. The germline V gene has CDR1 SQVTM and CDR2 ANQGSEA. The CDR3 DNA reads TGCAGCGTTGGAGTATCGAACACCGGGGAGCTGTTTTTT. The encoded protein is CSVGVSNTGELFF.

The chain employs TRBV20-1 and TRBJ2-7; no definite D call. The ends were cut back, 2 bases at V and 11 bases at J, with 10 bases in the middle. The CDR3 contains 10 residues. The germline CDR1 and CDR2 sequences are DFQATT and SNEGSKA (reference sequence). Here the CDR3 DNA reads TGCAGTGCTAGATTTGGGTTTGAGTACTTC. Translation: CSARFGFEYF.

CDR3 nucleotide sequence: TGTGCCAGCAGCCAAACCAGGGGACGAGAGCAGTTCTTC. Its protein product is CASSQTRGREQFF. The chain combines TRBV14 with TRBJ2-1; D perhaps matches TRBD1 (6 bases). Trimming stripped 2 bases from V and 10 bases from J, with 12 bases between. Looked up from germline, CDR1 is SGHDN and CDR2 is FVKESK. The CDR3 is 13 residues long.

The chain couples TRBV19 to TRBJ1-1; a weak D match, TRBD1 (6 bases). V lost 6 bases, J lost 3 bases, and 14 bases lay in between. Germline V lookup: CDR1 LNHDA, CDR2 SQIVND (reference sequence). The CDR3 length is 14 residues. DNA for the CDR3: TGTGCCAGTAGAGGGGACACGGGGGACACTGAAGCTTTCTTT. It yields the protein CASRGDTGDTEAFF.